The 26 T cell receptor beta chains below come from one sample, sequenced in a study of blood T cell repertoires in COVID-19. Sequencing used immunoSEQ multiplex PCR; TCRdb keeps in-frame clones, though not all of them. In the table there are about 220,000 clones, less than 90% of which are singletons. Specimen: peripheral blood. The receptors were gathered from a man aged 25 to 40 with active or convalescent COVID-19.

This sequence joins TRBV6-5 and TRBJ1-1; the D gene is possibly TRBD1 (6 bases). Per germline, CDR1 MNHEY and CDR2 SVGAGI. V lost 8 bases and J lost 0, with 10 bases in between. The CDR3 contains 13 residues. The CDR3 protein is CASLWTVNTEAFF. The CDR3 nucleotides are TGTGCCAGCCTATGGACAGTGAACACTGAAGCTTTCTTT.

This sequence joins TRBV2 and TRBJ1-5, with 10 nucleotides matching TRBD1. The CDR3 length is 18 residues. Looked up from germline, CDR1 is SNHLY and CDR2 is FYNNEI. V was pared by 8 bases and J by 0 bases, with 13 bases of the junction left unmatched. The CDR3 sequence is CASGSGTGALYSNQPQHF. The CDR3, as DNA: TGTGCCAGCGGGTCCGGGACAGGGGCCCTTTATAGCAATCAGCCCCAGCATTTT.

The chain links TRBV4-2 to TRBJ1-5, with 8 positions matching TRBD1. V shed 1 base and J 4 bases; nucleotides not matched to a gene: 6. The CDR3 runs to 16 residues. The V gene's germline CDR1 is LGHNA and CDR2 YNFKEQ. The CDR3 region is CASSQATDRDNQPQHF. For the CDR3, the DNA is TGTGCCAGCAGCCAAGCAACGGACAGGGATAATCAGCCCCAGCATTTT.

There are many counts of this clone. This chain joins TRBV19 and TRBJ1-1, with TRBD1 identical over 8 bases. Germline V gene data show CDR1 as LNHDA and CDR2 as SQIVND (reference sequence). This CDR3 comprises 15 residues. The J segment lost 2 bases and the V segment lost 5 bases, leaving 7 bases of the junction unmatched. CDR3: CASSWPGQGNTEAFF. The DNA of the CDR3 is TGTGCCAGTAGTTGGCCCGGACAGGGCAACACTGAAGCTTTCTTT.

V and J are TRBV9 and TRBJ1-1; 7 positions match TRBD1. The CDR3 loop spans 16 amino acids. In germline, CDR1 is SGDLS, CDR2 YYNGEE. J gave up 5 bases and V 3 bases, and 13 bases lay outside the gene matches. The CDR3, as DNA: TGTGCCAGCAGCGAGAGTGTGGCAGGGGGAATGACTGAAGCTTTCTTT. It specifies CASSESVAGGMTEAFF.

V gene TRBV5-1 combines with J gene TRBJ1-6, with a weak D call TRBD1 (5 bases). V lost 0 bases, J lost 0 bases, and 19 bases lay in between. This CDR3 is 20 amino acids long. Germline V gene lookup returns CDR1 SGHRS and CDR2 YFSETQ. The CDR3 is CASSLGRTFTLVSYNSPLHF. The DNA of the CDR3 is TGCGCCAGCAGCTTGGGTCGGACATTCACTTTGGTCTCCTATAATTCACCCCTCCACTTT.

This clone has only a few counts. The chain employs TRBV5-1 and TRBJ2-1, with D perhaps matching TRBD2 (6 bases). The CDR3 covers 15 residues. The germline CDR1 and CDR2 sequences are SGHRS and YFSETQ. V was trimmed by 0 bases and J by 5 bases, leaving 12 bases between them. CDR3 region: CASSLAGDPNNEQFF. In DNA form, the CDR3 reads TGCGCCAGCAGCTTGGCGGGAGATCCGAACAATGAGCAGTTCTTC.

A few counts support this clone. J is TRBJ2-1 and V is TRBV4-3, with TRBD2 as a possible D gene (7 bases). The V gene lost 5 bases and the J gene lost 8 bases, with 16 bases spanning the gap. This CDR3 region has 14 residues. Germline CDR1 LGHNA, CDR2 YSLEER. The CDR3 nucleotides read TGCGCCAGCAGCAACAGACGGGGGGCGGATGAGCAGTTCTTC. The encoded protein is CASSNRRGADEQFF.

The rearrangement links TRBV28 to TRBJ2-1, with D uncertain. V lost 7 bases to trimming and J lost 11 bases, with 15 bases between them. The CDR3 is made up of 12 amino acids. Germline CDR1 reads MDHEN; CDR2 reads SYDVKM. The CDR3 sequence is CASTPSSAQQFF. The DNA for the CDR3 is TGTGCCAGCACCCCCTCCAGCGCACAGCAGTTCTTC.

The CDR3, as DNA: TGTGCCAGCGGAGATCCAGACCAGCCCCAGCATTTT. Translating gives CASGDPDQPQHF. This chain links TRBV6-6 with TRBJ1-5; D ambiguous. The germline CDR1 and CDR2 sequences are MNHNY and SVGAGI (reference sequence). The V and J ends lost 8 bases and 7 bases respectively, with 12 bases between them. CDR3 size: 12 residues.

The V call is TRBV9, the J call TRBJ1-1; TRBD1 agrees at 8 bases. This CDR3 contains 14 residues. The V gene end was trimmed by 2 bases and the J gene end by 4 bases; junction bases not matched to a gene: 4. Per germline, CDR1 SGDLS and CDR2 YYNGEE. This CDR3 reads CASSVDQGATEAFF. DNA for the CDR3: TGTGCCAGCAGCGTTGACCAGGGGGCCACTGAAGCTTTCTTT.

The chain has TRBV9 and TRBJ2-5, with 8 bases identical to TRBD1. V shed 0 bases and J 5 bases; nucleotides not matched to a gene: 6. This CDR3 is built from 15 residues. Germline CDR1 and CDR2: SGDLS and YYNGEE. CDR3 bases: TGTGCCAGCAGCGTAGACCAGGGGGCGCGGGAGACCCAGTACTTC. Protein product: CASSVDQGARETQYF.

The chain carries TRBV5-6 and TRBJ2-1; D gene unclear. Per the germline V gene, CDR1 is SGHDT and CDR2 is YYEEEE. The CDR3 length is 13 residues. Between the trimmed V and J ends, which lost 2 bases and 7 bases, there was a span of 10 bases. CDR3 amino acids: CASSFVSINEQFF. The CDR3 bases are TGTGCCAGCAGCTTTGTGTCCATTAATGAGCAGTTCTTC.

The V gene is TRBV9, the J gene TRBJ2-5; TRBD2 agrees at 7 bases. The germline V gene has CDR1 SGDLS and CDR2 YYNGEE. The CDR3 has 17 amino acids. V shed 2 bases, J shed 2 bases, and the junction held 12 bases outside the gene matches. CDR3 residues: CASSVNSGTKSQETQYF. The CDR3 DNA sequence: TGTGCCAGCAGCGTCAACTCCGGGACTAAGTCTCAAGAGACCCAGTACTTC. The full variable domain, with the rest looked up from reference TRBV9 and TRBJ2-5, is DSGVTQTPKHLITATGQRVTLRCSPRSGDLSVYWYQQSLDQGLQFLIQYYNGEERAKGNILERFSAQQFPDLHSELNLSSLELGDSALYFCASSVNSGTKSQETQYFGPGTRLLVL.

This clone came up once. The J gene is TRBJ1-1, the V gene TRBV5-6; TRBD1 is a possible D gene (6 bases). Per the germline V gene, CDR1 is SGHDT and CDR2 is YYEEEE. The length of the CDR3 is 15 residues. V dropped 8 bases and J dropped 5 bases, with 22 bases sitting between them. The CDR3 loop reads CASKGRQAPRTEAFF. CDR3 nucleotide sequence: TGTGCCAGTAAAGGTAGACAGGCACCGAGGACTGAAGCTTTCTTT.

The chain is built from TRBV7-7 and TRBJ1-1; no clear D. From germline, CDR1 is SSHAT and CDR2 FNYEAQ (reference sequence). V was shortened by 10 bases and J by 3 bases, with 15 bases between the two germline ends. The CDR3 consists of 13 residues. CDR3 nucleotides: TGTGCCAACCACCGAGAGGAGCACACTGAAGCTTTCTTT. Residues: CANHREEHTEAFF.

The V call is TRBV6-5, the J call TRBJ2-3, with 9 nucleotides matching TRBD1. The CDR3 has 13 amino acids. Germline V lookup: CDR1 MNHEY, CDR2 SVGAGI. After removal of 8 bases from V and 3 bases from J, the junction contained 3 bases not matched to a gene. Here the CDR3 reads CASGTGRTDTQYF. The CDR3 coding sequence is TGTGCCAGCGGGACAGGGAGAACAGATACGCAGTATTTT.

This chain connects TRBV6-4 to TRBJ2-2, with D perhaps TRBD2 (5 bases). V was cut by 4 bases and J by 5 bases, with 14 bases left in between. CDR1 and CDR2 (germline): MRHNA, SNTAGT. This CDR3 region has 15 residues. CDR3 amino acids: CASSAVGSGTGELFF. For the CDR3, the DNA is TGTGCCAGCAGTGCGGTCGGGTCGGGAACCGGGGAGCTGTTTTTT.

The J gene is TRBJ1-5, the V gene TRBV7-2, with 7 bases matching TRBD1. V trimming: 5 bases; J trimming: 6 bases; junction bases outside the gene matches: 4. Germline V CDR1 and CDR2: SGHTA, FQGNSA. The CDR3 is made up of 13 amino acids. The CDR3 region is CASSDRVGQPQHF. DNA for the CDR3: TGTGCCAGCAGCGACAGGGTTGGTCAGCCCCAGCATTTT. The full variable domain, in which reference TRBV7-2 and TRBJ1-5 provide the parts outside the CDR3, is GAGVSQSPSNKVTEKGKDVELRCDPISGHTALYWYRQSLGQGLEFLIYFQGNSAPDKSGLPSDRFSAERTGGSVSTLTIQRTQQEDSAVYLCASSDRVGQPQHFGDGTRLSIL.

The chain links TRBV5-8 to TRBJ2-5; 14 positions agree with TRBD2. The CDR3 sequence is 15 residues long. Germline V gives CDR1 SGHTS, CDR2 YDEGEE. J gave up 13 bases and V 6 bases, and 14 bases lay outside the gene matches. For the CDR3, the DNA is TGTGCCAGCACCCGAGGGACTAGCGGGAGCTCGAGGAGGTACTTC. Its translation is CASTRGTSGSSRRYF.

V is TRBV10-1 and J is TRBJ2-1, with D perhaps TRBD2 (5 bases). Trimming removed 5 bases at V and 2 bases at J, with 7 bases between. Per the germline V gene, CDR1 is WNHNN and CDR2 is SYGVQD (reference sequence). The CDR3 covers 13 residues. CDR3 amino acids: CASSPGTYNEQFF. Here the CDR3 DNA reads TGCGCCAGCAGTCCCGGGACCTACAATGAGCAGTTCTTC.

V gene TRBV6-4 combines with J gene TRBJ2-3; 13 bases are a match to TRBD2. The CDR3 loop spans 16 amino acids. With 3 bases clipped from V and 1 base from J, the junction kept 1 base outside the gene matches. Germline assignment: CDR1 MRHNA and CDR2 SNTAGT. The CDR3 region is CASSETSGGGTDTQYF. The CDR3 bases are TGTGCCAGCAGTGAAACTAGCGGGGGGGGCACAGATACGCAGTATTTT.

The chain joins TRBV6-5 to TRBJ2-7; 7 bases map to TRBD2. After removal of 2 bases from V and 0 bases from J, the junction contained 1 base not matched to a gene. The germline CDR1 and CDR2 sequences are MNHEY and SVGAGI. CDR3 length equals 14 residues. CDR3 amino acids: CASSYQRGSYEQYF. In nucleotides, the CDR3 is TGTGCCAGCAGTTACCAGCGGGGCTCCTACGAGCAGTACTTC.

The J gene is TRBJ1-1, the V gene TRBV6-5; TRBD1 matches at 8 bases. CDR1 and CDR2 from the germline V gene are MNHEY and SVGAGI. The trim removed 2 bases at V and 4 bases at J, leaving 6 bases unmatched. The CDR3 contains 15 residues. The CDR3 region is CASSYDRTGGTEAFF. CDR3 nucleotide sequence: TGTGCCAGCAGTTACGATAGAACAGGGGGCACTGAAGCTTTCTTT.

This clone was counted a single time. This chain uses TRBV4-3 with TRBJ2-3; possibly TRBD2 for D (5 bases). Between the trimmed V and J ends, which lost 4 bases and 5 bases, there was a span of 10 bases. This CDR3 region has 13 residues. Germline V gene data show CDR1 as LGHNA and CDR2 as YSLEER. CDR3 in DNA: TGCGCCAGCAGCCCCGGGATGAAAGATACGCAGTATTTT. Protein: CASSPGMKDTQYF.

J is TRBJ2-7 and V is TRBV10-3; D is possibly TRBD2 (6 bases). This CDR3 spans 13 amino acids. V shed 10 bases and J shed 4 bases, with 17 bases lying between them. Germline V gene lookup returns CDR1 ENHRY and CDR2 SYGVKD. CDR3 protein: CATGTPNIYEQYF. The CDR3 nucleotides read TGTGCCACTGGGACTCCCAATATTTACGAGCAGTACTTC.